The T cell receptor beta chain described here comes from a study of CD8 T cells in Susac syndrome. TCR beta from blood CD8+ and CD4+ T cells was sequenced. TEMRA cells were enriched by FACS, while CD8+ and CD4+ T cells were obtained through a negative isolation that was performed magnetically. This CDR3 contains 15 residues. V was shortened by 0 bases and J by 5 bases, with 13 bases between the two germline ends. The germline V gene has CDR1 MNHEY and CDR2 SVGAGI. Reverse transcription of about 0.45 to 1 ug RNA was carried out with random hexamers. The authors amplified TCR beta CDR3 across 54 Vbeta and 13 Jbeta using immunoSEQ multiplex PCR. TCRdb processed the immunoSEQ multiplex PCR reads anew with MiXCR; each CDR3 protein has one entry. The sample records a few hundred thousand distinct CDR3 sequences, approximately 95% being singletons.

The clonotype was recovered from a human donor with multiple sclerosis. The material sequenced was CD4+ T cells from PBMCs. This sequence joins TRBV6-5 and TRBJ2-5, with D possibly being TRBD1 (5 bases). The CDR3 DNA follows: TGTGCCAGCAGTTACTCGAACGCAGGGTGGGAGACCCAGTACTTC. Protein product: CASSYSNAGWETQYF.